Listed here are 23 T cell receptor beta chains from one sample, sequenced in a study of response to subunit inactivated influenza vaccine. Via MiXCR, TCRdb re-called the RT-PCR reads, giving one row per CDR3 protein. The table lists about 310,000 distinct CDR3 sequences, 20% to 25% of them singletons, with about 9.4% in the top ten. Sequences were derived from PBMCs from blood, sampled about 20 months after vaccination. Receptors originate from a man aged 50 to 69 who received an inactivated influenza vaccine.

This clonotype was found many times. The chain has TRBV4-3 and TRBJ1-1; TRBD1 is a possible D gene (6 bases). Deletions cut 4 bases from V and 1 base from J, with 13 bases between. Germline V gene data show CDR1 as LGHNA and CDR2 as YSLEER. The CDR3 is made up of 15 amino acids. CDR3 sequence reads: CASSRQTGWNTEAFF. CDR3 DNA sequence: TGCGCCAGCAGCCGACAGACAGGATGGAACACTGAAGCTTTCTTT.

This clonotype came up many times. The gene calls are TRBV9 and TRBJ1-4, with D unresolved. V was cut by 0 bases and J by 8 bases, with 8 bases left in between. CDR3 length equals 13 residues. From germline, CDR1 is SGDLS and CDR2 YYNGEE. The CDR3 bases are TGTGCCAGCAGCGTAGGGAGGGAGGAAAAACTGTTTTTT. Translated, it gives CASSVGREEKLFF.

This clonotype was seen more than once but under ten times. CDR3 sequence reads: CSARDPSGGNYEQYF. The DNA for the CDR3 is TGCAGTGCTAGAGACCCTAGCGGGGGCAATTACGAGCAGTACTTC. The chain employs TRBV20-1 and TRBJ2-7; the match to TRBD2 covers 10 bases. This CDR3 is 15 amino acids long. The germline CDR1 and CDR2 sequences are DFQATT and SNEGSKA (reference sequence). The V gene end was trimmed by 0 bases and the J gene end by 4 bases; junction bases not matched to a gene: 6.

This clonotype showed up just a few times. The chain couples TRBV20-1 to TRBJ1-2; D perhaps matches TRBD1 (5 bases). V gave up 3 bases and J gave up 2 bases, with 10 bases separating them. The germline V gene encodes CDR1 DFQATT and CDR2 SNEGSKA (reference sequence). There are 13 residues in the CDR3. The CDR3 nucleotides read TGCAGTGCTAGGTCGGGGGTGAACTATGGCTACACCTTC. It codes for CSARSGVNYGYTF.

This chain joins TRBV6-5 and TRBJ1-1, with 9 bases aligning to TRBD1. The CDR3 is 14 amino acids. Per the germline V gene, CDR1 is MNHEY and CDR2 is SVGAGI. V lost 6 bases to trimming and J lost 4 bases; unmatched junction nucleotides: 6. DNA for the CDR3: TGTGCCAGCAGCTACAGGGGGCTTGGCACTGAAGCTTTCTTT. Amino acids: CASSYRGLGTEAFF.

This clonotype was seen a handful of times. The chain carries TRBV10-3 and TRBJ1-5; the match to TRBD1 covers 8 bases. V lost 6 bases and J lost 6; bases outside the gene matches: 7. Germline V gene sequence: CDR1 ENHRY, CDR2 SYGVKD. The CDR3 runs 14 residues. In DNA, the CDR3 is TGTGCCATCAGCGAGCCAGGGGGCGGTCAGCCCCAGCATTTT. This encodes CAISEPGGGQPQHF.

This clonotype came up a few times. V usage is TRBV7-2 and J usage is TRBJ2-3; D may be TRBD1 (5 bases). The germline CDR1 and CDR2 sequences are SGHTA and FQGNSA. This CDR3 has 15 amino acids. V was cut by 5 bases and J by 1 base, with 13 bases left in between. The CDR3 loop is CASSPTDARTDTQYF. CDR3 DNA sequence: TGTGCCAGCAGCCCGACAGATGCACGCACAGATACGCAGTATTTT.

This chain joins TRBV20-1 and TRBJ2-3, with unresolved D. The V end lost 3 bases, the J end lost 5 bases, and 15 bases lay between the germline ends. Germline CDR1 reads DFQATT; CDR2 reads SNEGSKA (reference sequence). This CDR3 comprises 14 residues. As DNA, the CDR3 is TGCAGTGCTAGTAAGGGAAATCATGAAGATACGCAGTATTTT. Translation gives CSASKGNHEDTQYF.

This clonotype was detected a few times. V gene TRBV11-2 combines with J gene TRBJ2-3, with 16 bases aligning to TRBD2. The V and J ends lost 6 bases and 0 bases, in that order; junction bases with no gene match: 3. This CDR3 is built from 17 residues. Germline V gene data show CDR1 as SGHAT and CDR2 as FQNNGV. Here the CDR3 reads CASRGTSGGESTDTQYF. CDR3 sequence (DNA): TGTGCCAGCAGAGGGACTAGCGGGGGGGAGAGCACAGATACGCAGTATTTT.

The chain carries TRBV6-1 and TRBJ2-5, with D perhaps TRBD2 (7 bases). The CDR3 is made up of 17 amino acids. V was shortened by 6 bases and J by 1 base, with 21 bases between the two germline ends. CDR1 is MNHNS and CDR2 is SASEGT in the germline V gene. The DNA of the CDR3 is TGTGCCAGCAGGAAGTTACTCTTAGGGGGGGGCCAAGAGACCCAGTACTTC. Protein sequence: CASRKLLLGGGQETQYF.

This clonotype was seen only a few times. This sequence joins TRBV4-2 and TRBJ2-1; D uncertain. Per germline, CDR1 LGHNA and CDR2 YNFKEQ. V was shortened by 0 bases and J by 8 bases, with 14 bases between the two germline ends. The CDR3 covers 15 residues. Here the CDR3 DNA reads TGTGCCAGCAGCCAAGATAAGGTGGGGATCGATGAGCAGTTCTTC. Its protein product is CASSQDKVGIDEQFF.

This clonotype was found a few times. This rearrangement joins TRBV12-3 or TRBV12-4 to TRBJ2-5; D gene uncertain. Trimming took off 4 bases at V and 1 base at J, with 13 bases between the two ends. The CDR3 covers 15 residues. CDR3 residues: CASSSPLRIQETQYF. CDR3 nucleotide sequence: TGTGCCAGCAGTTCCCCACTAAGAATCCAAGAGACCCAGTACTTC.

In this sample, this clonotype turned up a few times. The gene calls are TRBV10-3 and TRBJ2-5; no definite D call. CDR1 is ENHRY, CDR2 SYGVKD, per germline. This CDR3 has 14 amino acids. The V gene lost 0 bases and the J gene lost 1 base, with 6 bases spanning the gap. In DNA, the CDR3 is TGTGCCATCAGTGAGTCCCATTTCCAAGAGACCCAGTACTTC. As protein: CAISESHFQETQYF.

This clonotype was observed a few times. The CDR3 nucleotides read TGTGCCAGCAGCCAAGTCAGGGGGCAAATGAACACTGAAGCTTTCTTT. Encoded protein: CASSQVRGQMNTEAFF. V usage is TRBV4-2 and J usage is TRBJ1-1; 8 nucleotides line up with TRBD1. With 1 base clipped from V and 0 bases from J, the junction kept 4 bases outside the gene matches. The CDR3 sequence is 16 residues long. Germline values: CDR1 LGHNA, CDR2 YNFKEQ.

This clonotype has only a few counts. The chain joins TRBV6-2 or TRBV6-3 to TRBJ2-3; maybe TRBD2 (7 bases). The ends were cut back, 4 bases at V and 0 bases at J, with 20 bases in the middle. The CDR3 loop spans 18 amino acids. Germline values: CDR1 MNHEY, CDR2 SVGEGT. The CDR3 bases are TGTGCCAGCAGTTTTTCCCCTGGGCGGGGGCGGAGCACAGATACGCAGTATTTT. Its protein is CASSFSPGRGRSTDTQYF.

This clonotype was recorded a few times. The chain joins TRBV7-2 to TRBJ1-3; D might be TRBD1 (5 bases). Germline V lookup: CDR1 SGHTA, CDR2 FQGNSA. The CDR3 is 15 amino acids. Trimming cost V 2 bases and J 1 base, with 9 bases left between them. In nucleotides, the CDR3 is TGTGCCAGCAGCTTATTCTCAGGGTCTGGAAACACCATATATTTT. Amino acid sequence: CASSLFSGSGNTIYF.

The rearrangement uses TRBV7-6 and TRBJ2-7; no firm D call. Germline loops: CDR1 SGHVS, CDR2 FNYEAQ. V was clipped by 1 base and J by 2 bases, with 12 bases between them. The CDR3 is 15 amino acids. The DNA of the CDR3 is TGTGCCAGCAGCTTAGGGGGTCCCGACACCTACGAGCAGTACTTC. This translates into CASSLGGPDTYEQYF. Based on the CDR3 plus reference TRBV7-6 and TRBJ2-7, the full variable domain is GAGVSQSPRYKVTKRGQDVALRCDPISGHVSLYWYRQALGQGPEFLTYFNYEAQQDKSGLPNDRFSAERPEGSISTLTIQRTEQRDSAMYRCASSLGGPDTYEQYFGPGTRLTVT.

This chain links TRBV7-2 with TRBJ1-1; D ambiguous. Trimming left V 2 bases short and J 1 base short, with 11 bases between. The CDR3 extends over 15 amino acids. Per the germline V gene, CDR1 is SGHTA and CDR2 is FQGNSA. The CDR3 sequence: CASSLYSSQNTEAFF. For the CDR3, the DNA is TGTGCCAGCAGCTTATACTCCTCCCAGAACACTGAAGCTTTCTTT. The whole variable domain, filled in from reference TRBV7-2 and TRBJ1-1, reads GAGVSQSPSNKVTEKGKDVELRCDPISGHTALYWYRQSLGQGLEFLIYFQGNSAPDKSGLPSDRFSAERTGGSVSTLTIQRTQQEDSAVYLCASSLYSSQNTEAFFGQGTRLTVV.

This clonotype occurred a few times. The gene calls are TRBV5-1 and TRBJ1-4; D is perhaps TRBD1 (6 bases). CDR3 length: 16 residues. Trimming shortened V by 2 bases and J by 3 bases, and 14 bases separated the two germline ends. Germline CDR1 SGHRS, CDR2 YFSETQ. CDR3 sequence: CASSFEVGAANEKLFF. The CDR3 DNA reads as TGCGCCAGCAGCTTTGAGGTGGGGGCAGCTAATGAAAAACTGTTTTTT.

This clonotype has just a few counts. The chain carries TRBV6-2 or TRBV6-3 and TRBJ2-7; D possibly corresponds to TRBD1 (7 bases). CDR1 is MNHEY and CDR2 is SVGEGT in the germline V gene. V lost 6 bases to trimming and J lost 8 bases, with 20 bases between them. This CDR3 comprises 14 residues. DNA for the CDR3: TGTGCCAGCAGACATTTGACAGGGAGGTTGAAGCAGTACTTC. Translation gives CASRHLTGRLKQYF.

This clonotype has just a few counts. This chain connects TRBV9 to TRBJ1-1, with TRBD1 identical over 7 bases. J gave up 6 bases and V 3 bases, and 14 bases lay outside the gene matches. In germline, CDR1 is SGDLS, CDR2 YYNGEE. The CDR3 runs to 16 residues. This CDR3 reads CASSDRDSPYLSEAFF. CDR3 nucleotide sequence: TGTGCCAGCAGCGATCGGGACAGCCCTTACCTTTCTGAAGCTTTCTTT.

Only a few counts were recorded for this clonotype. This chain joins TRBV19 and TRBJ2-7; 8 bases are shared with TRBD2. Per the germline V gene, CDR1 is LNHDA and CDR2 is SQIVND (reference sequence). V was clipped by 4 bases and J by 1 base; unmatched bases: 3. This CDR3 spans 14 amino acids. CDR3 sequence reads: CASSRVAGSYEQYF. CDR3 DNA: TGTGCCAGTAGTAGGGTAGCGGGGTCCTACGAGCAGTACTTC.

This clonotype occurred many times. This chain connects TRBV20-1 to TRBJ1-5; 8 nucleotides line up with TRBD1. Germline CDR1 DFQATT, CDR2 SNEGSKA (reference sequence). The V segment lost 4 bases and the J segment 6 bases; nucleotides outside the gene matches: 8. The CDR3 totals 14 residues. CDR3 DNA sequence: TGCAGTGCTATTAAAGACAGGGGTGGTCAGCCCCAGCATTTT. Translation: CSAIKDRGGQPQHF.